A single sample is the source of the 8 T cell receptor beta chains below, sequenced in a study of blood T cells in healthy people across ages. A second PCR of 7 to 11 cycles used a sample-barcoded 5' primer and a J-beta primer mix. TCRdb re-called the 5' RACE reads through MiXCR, storing one row per CDR3 protein. The sample yields about 1.7 million distinct CDR3 sequences, 28% seen once. The sample taken for sequencing was blood. The receptors originated from a woman in her 30s in good health.

This clonotype was seen a handful of times. The chain combines TRBV6-1 with TRBJ1-2, with unresolved D. Trimming pared 4 bases from V and 8 bases from J, leaving 17 bases between. The CDR3 runs to 14 residues. Germline CDR1 reads MNHNS; CDR2 reads SASEGT. The CDR3 region has the DNA TGTGCCAGCAGTGCCGCAGCGGCGCTAATCGGCTACACCTTC. It yields the protein CASSAAAALIGYTF.

This sequence joins TRBV12-3 or TRBV12-4 and TRBJ1-4; D remains unclear. This CDR3 comprises 15 residues. V dropped 6 bases and J dropped 6 bases, with 17 bases sitting between them. The CDR3 is CASSPPWVSDEKLFF. DNA of the CDR3: TGTGCCAGCAGCCCCCCCTGGGTTAGTGATGAAAAACTGTTTTTT.

In its sample, this clonotype was seen a few times. The chain links TRBV5-1 to TRBJ2-5; 8 nucleotides align to TRBD2. This CDR3 region has 16 residues. Germline CDR1 and CDR2: SGHRS and YFSETQ. The junction had 13 bases not matched to a gene; V was cut back by 4 bases and J by 5 bases. The CDR3 is CASSPYAAPGGETQYF. Written as DNA, the CDR3 is TGCGCCAGCAGCCCCTACGCAGCGCCGGGAGGGGAGACCCAGTACTTC.

V and J are TRBV20-1 and TRBJ1-5; 8 bases agree with TRBD1. Germline V CDR1 and CDR2: DFQATT, SNEGSKA (reference sequence). The CDR3 has 15 amino acids. The V and J ends lost 3 bases and 4 bases, in that order; junction bases with no gene match: 8. CDR3 loop: CSARSGTGENQPQHF. For the CDR3, the DNA is TGCAGTGCTAGGAGCGGGACAGGCGAAAATCAGCCCCAGCATTTT.

This clonotype was detected many times. The chain joins TRBV7-2 to TRBJ2-5; no clear D gene. Trimming pared 1 base from V and 2 bases from J, leaving 5 bases between. The CDR3 totals 13 residues. Germline CDR1 reads SGHTA; CDR2 reads FQGNSA. In DNA form, the CDR3 reads TGTGCCAGCAGCTTAGGTTGGCAAGAGACCCAGTACTTC. Protein product: CASSLGWQETQYF. Together with reference TRBV7-2 and TRBJ2-5, the CDR3 gives the full variable domain: GAGVSQSPSNKVTEKGKDVELRCDPISGHTALYWYRQSLGQGLEFLIYFQGNSAPDKSGLPSDRFSAERTGGSVSTLTIQRTQQEDSAVYLCASSLGWQETQYFGPGTRLLVL.

The chain links TRBV2 to TRBJ2-3; maybe TRBD1 (5 bases). CDR1 is SNHLY, CDR2 FYNNEI, per germline. V lost 3 bases to trimming and J lost 3 bases, with 13 bases between them. The CDR3 contains 15 residues. CDR3 nucleotides: TGTGCCAGCAGTGAGACGTCTAGGGGAACAGATACGCAGTATTTT. Its translation: CASSETSRGTDTQYF.

V is TRBV7-4 and J is TRBJ2-1; D is possibly TRBD2 (6 bases). Trimming removed 5 bases at V and 1 base at J, with 24 bases between. The CDR3 is 19 amino acids. Germline CDR1 reads SGHVT; CDR2 reads SQSDAQ. This CDR3 is CASSPYGLLTFMSYNEQFF. The CDR3 DNA reads TGTGCCAGCAGCCCATACGGACTACTTACGTTTATGTCCTACAATGAGCAGTTCTTC. Filled out from reference TRBV7-4 and TRBJ2-1, the complete variable domain reads GAGVSQSPRYKVAKRGRDVALRCDSISGHVTLYWYRQTLGQGSEVLTYSQSDAQRDKSGRPSGRFSAERPERSVSTLKIQRTEQGDSAVYLCASSPYGLLTFMSYNEQFFGPGTRLTVL.

This clonotype has just a few counts. The junction departs from the called germline gene at one end, perhaps through a read error. In DNA form, the CDR3 reads TGTGCCAGCCCACCACGGGCGGGAGCTACCAAAAACATTCAGTACTTC. It translates to CASPPRAGATKNIQYF. The chain combines TRBV18 with TRBJ2-4; TRBD2 aligns across 7 bases. The CDR3 runs to 16 residues. The germline V gene encodes CDR1 KGHSH and CDR2 LQKENI.